A single sample gave rise to the 30 T cell receptor beta chains below, sequenced in a study of Ad26.COV2.S vaccination and SARS-CoV-2 variants (dated by TCRdb to the early 2020s). The treatment or condition label of this sample denotes: 19 received Ad26.COV2.S at low or high dose, single or two shots; about 5 received placebo; per-sample allocation not given. Repertoires of vaccine and placebo recipients were sequenced from samples collected on day 63 after the first injection. Library preparation used the immunoSEQ multiplex PCR assay. TCRdb provides this immuneACCESS table in a form limited to in-frame rearrangements. Some clones are lacking; in checked studies, under half of them reflect an unresolved V gene, and why the rest are absent is not known. In this sample the table shows about 500,000 clones, around 89% of which occur a single time. The ten largest account for about 1.5% of the sample.

The sample consisted of peripheral blood, taken in a trial of Ad26.COV2.S vaccine versus placebo. The receptors originated from a person aged 18 to 59 who received the Ad26.COV2.S COVID-19 vaccine or a placebo.

In regard to this clone: This sample also contains other DNA sequences that code for the same CDR3. This chain connects TRBV5-1 to TRBJ1-5; D unresolved. The CDR3 runs to 13 residues. Trimming pared 0 bases from V and 4 bases from J, leaving 5 bases between. CDR1 and CDR2 (germline): SGHRS, YFSETQ. Written as DNA, the CDR3 is TGCGCCAGCAGCTTGGACGGGAATCAGCCCCAGCATTTT. Residues: CASSLDGNQPQHF.

This clone was detected once. The chain links TRBV29-1 to TRBJ2-7, with TRBD1 as a possible D gene (6 bases). The CDR3 is 13 residues long. V dropped 4 bases and J dropped 9 bases, with 19 bases sitting between them. Germline V gene lookup returns CDR1 SQVTM and CDR2 ANQGSEA. The chain's CDR3 is CSVGGQGGAGQYF. The CDR3 DNA reads TGCAGCGTTGGGGGACAAGGGGGTGCGGGGCAGTACTTC.

This rearrangement joins TRBV5-4 to TRBJ1-2; tentative D call: TRBD1 (6 bases). The CDR3 extends over 15 amino acids. The V and J ends lost 4 bases and 3 bases respectively, with 16 bases between them. Germline assignment: CDR1 SGHNT and CDR2 YYREEE (reference sequence). The CDR3 region is CASSGTPKGDYGYTF. CDR3 nucleotide sequence: TGTGCCAGCAGCGGGACACCAAAAGGTGACTATGGCTACACCTTC.

This chain joins TRBV25-1 and TRBJ2-1; 10 nucleotides match TRBD2. The V and J ends lost 1 base and 7 bases, in that order; junction bases with no gene match: 13. Looked up from germline, CDR1 is MGHDK and CDR2 is SYGVNS. The CDR3 extends over 18 amino acids. The DNA for the CDR3 is TGTGCCAGCAGTGAATCCCCGGCTAGCGGGAGAACGTGGAATGAGCAGTTCTTC. Protein product: CASSESPASGRTWNEQFF.

The V call is TRBV13, the J call TRBJ2-1; 8 nucleotides align to TRBD2. V was clipped by 5 bases and J by 3 bases; unmatched bases: 6. This CDR3 comprises 15 residues. The germline CDR1 and CDR2 sequences are PRHDT and FYEKMQ (reference sequence). CDR3 nucleotides: TGTGCCAGCAGCCTCGGGGGGGCCGGCTACAATGAGCAGTTCTTC. Protein sequence: CASSLGGAGYNEQFF.

The chain combines TRBV7-3 with TRBJ2-3, with 11 bases aligning to TRBD1. Germline V gene lookup returns CDR1 SGHTA and CDR2 FQGTGA. The junction had 4 bases not matched to a gene; V was cut back by 0 bases and J by 5 bases. This CDR3 contains 16 residues. In DNA form, the CDR3 reads TGTGCCAGCAGCTTAACGGGGACAGGGGGAAGAGATACGCAGTATTTT. This encodes CASSLTGTGGRDTQYF.

The CDR3 region has the DNA TGTGCCTGGACCCGACAGGGGGCGAGGAACACTGAAGCTTTCTTT. It codes for CAWTRQGARNTEAFF. V is TRBV30 and J is TRBJ1-1, with 10 positions matching TRBD1. This CDR3 is built from 15 residues. Germline V gene lookup returns CDR1 GTSNPN and CDR2 SVGIG (reference sequence). V lost 4 bases, J lost 1 base, and 6 bases stayed unmatched. Filled out from reference TRBV30 and TRBJ1-1, the complete variable domain reads SQTIHQWPATLVQPVGSPLSLECTVEGTSNPNLYWYRQAAGRGLQLLFYSVGIGQISSEVPQNLSASRPQDRQFILSSKKLLLSDSGFYLCAWTRQGARNTEAFFGQGTRLTVV.

V usage is TRBV5-6 and J usage is TRBJ2-5, with D possibly being TRBD1 or TRBD2 (6 bases each). Per the germline V gene, CDR1 is SGHDT and CDR2 is YYEEEE. The CDR3 loop spans 14 amino acids. V was clipped by 4 bases and J by 4 bases, with 14 bases between them. The CDR3 DNA reads as TGTGCCAGCAGCCTTCGTGGAGGGGGAGAGACCCAGTACTTC. It codes for CASSLRGGGETQYF.

This clone has only a few counts. This chain links TRBV7-9 with TRBJ2-7; D remains ambiguous. Trimming took off 2 bases at V and 5 bases at J, with 7 bases between the two ends. The germline gives CDR1 SEHNR, CDR2 FQNEAQ (reference sequence). This CDR3 region has 12 residues. The CDR3 loop reads CASSLKPDEQYF. In nucleotides, the CDR3 is TGTGCCAGCAGCTTAAAGCCCGACGAGCAGTACTTC.

The genes are TRBV27 and TRBJ2-1, with 12 positions matching TRBD2. Germline CDR1 and CDR2: MNHEY and SMNVEV (reference sequence). The CDR3 is made up of 14 amino acids. V shed 8 bases and J 5 bases; nucleotides not matched to a gene: 4. Written as DNA, the CDR3 is TGTGCCAGCGGTCTAGCGGGAGGGAACAATGAGCAGTTCTTC. It translates to CASGLAGGNNEQFF.

The chain is built from TRBV5-1 and TRBJ1-1; perhaps TRBD1 as D (5 bases). V lost 4 bases and J 6 bases, leaving 13 bases between the germline ends. Germline lookup yields CDR1 SGHRS and CDR2 YFSETQ. The CDR3 runs to 13 residues. DNA for the CDR3: TGCGCCAGCAGCCGGGGGGAGATCTCTGAAGCTTTCTTT. Translation gives CASSRGEISEAFF.

The chain employs TRBV6-4 and TRBJ1-1, with D perhaps matching TRBD1 (5 bases). Trimming took 5 bases from V and 3 from J, leaving 19 bases between them. Germline V gene sequence: CDR1 MRHNA, CDR2 SNTAGT. This CDR3 is built from 16 residues. The CDR3 DNA reads as TGTGCCAGCAGTTCGGCACTAGGCAGGGCTTACACTGAAGCTTTCTTT. Translation gives CASSSALGRAYTEAFF.

The genes are TRBV6-5 and TRBJ1-1; D gene unclear. Germline V CDR1 and CDR2: MNHEY, SVGAGI. CDR3 size: 13 residues. Trimming stripped 6 bases from V and 5 bases from J, with 13 bases between. DNA for the CDR3: TGTGCCAGCAGCTGGTCGGGAGGAACTGAAGCTTTCTTT. This gives the protein CASSWSGGTEAFF.

This chain connects TRBV19 to TRBJ1-2; D unresolved. The length of the CDR3 is 13 residues. Trimming left V 6 bases short and J 4 bases short, with 12 bases between. Germline assignment: CDR1 LNHDA and CDR2 SQIVND (reference sequence). The CDR3 sequence is CASRQRISYGYTF. The CDR3 bases are TGTGCCAGTAGGCAGCGAATCTCCTATGGCTACACCTTC.

Only one count was recorded for this clone. This chain connects TRBV2 to TRBJ1-2; 7 bases fit TRBD1. The CDR3 has 15 amino acids. After removal of 4 bases from V and 2 bases from J, the junction contained 7 bases not matched to a gene. Germline V CDR1 and CDR2: SNHLY, FYNNEI. The CDR3 DNA reads as TGTGCCAGCAGTGGCCTGGGACAGAGAAACTATGGCTACACCTTC. This translates into CASSGLGQRNYGYTF.

The chain employs TRBV6-5 and TRBJ1-1; 8 nucleotides agree with TRBD1. This CDR3 has 14 amino acids. The V segment lost 6 bases and the J segment 0 bases; nucleotides outside the gene matches: 3. Germline-derived CDR1 and CDR2 are MNHEY and SVGAGI. The CDR3: CASSRQGMNTEAFF. The CDR3 DNA reads as TGTGCCAGCAGCCGACAGGGGATGAACACTGAAGCTTTCTTT.

This clone is a singleton in its sample. The CDR3 protein is CASSPTGRGRETQYF. CDR3 sequence (DNA): TGTGCCAGCAGCCCCACAGGGCGGGGACGTGAGACCCAGTACTTC. The chain employs TRBV7-3 and TRBJ2-5; D possibly uses TRBD1 or TRBD2 (6 bases each). Germline V gene data show CDR1 as SGHTA and CDR2 as FQGTGA. This CDR3 is 15 amino acids long. Trimming pared 5 bases from V and 5 bases from J, leaving 18 bases between.

The chain joins TRBV7-2 to TRBJ2-2; perhaps TRBD2 as D (6 bases). The CDR3 is 16 residues long. Trimming removed 2 bases from V and 1 base from J, with 11 bases in between. The V gene's germline CDR1 is SGHTA and CDR2 FQGNSA. The CDR3 region is CASSLRDSKNTGELFF. For the CDR3, the DNA is TGTGCCAGCAGCTTACGGGACTCCAAGAACACCGGGGAGCTGTTTTTT. The whole variable domain, filled in from reference TRBV7-2 and TRBJ2-2, reads GAGVSQSPSNKVTEKGKDVELRCDPISGHTALYWYRQSLGQGLEFLIYFQGNSAPDKSGLPSDRFSAERTGGSVSTLTIQRTQQEDSAVYLCASSLRDSKNTGELFFGEGSRLTVL.

This rearrangement joins TRBV5-1 to TRBJ1-1; tentatively, D is TRBD1 (5 bases). Between the trimmed V and J ends, which lost 6 bases and 0 bases, there was a span of 12 bases. Germline CDR1 and CDR2: SGHRS and YFSETQ. The CDR3 covers 14 residues. CDR3 nucleotides: TGCGCCAGCACGTCGACAGAAATGAACACTGAAGCTTTCTTT. Its protein product is CASTSTEMNTEAFF.

V and J are TRBV5-4 and TRBJ2-2, with 10 bases aligning to TRBD2. The length of the CDR3 is 16 residues. The germline V gene encodes CDR1 SGHNT and CDR2 YYREEE (reference sequence). With V trimmed by 2 bases and J by 4 bases, 5 bases remained unmatched. The CDR3 sequence is CASSLAGGPVTGELFF. The CDR3 coding sequence is TGTGCCAGCAGCTTAGCGGGAGGGCCGGTCACCGGGGAGCTGTTTTTT.

The rearrangement uses TRBV6-5 and TRBJ2-3; D perhaps matches TRBD2 (5 bases). Per the germline V gene, CDR1 is MNHEY and CDR2 is SVGAGI. There are 16 residues in the CDR3. Trimming left V 0 bases short and J 0 bases short, with 10 bases between. CDR3 residues: CASSYSGASSTDTQYF. CDR3 nucleotides: TGTGCCAGCAGTTACTCGGGAGCGAGTAGCACAGATACGCAGTATTTT.

As concerns this clone: This specimen includes other DNA sequences encoding the same CDR3. J is TRBJ2-5 and V is TRBV24-1, with TRBD1 matching over 9 bases. CDR1 is KGHDR and CDR2 is SFDVKD in the germline V gene. CDR3 size: 15 residues. Germline trimming cut 3 bases from V and 5 bases from J; bases unmatched to any gene: 6. The DNA of the CDR3 is TGTGCCACCAGTGATCTAACAGGGGGCAAGGAGACCCAGTACTTC. Protein sequence: CATSDLTGGKETQYF.

This sequence joins TRBV19 and TRBJ2-7, with D possibly matching TRBD1 (7 bases). Trimming took off 2 bases at V and 1 base at J, with 24 bases between the two ends. The germline CDR1 and CDR2 sequences are LNHDA and SQIVND (reference sequence). There are 19 residues in the CDR3. For the CDR3, the DNA is TGTGCCAGTAGTATATGGTTTCCCGCCCAGGGGGGCGCTTCCTACGAGCAGTACTTC. Translation gives CASSIWFPAQGGASYEQYF.

The chain couples TRBV28 to TRBJ2-6; D is possibly TRBD1 (5 bases). The length of the CDR3 is 16 residues. Germline V gives CDR1 MDHEN, CDR2 SYDVKM. Deletions cut 11 bases from V and 2 bases from J, with 19 bases between. The chain's CDR3 is CAVRQGTWAGANVLTF. The CDR3 bases are TGTGCCGTTCGCCAGGGAACCTGGGCTGGGGCCAACGTCCTGACTTTC.

This chain connects TRBV6-5 to TRBJ1-2; D unclear. Germline CDR1 reads MNHEY; CDR2 reads SVGAGI. Trimming took off 6 bases at V and 8 bases at J, with 19 bases between the two ends. The CDR3 extends over 14 amino acids. CDR3 bases: TGTGCCAGCAGGATTGGACTGCAGCATCGCGGCTACACCTTC. Translating gives CASRIGLQHRGYTF.

The chain is built from TRBV18 and TRBJ2-7, with D possibly called TRBD1 or TRBD2 (5 bases each). V lost 5 bases to trimming and J lost 3 bases, with 14 bases between them. This CDR3 is built from 14 residues. Germline V gives CDR1 KGHSH, CDR2 LQKENI. CDR3 nucleotide sequence: TGTGCCAGCTCAACTACGGGACGGGACTACGAGCAGTACTTC. Amino acid sequence: CASSTTGRDYEQYF.

This chain connects TRBV7-2 to TRBJ1-1, with D maybe TRBD1 (6 bases). Trimming left V 4 bases short and J 7 bases short, with 13 bases between. The CDR3 extends over 13 amino acids. Germline-derived CDR1 and CDR2 are SGHTA and FQGNSA. CDR3 residues: CASSYGQTVEAFF. CDR3 DNA: TGTGCCAGCAGCTACGGACAGACCGTTGAAGCTTTCTTT.

The chain has TRBV6-2 or TRBV6-3 and TRBJ2-3; 11 bases match TRBD2. From germline, CDR1 is MNHEY and CDR2 SVGEGT. CDR3 size: 18 residues. J was trimmed by 0 bases and V by 0 bases; bases with no gene match: 5. CDR3 loop: CASSYSLTSGASTDTQYF. The CDR3 DNA is TGTGCCAGCAGTTACTCGTTGACTAGCGGGGCCAGCACAGATACGCAGTATTTT.

The chain carries TRBV13 and TRBJ1-2; 9 nucleotides line up with TRBD1. In germline, CDR1 is PRHDT, CDR2 FYEKMQ (reference sequence). The length of the CDR3 is 15 residues. Unmatched junction bases numbered 4, after V lost 0 bases and J lost 5 bases. CDR3 sequence: CASSLGDRGTYGYTF. CDR3 DNA: TGTGCCAGCAGCTTAGGGGACAGGGGAACTTATGGCTACACCTTC. The full variable domain, with the rest looked up from reference TRBV13 and TRBJ1-2, is AAGVIQSPRHLIKEKRETATLKCYPIPRHDTVYWYQQGPGQDPQFLISFYEKMQSDKGSIPDRFSAQQFSDYHSELNMSSLELGDSALYFCASSLGDRGTYGYTFGSGTRLTVV.

The J gene is TRBJ1-4, the V gene TRBV4-1; 10 bases align to TRBD1. Germline loops: CDR1 MGHRA, CDR2 YSYEKL. V lost 0 bases, J lost 7 bases, and 2 bases stayed unmatched. The CDR3 is 15 amino acids. The CDR3: CASSQEGDRGEKLFF. For the CDR3, the DNA is TGCGCCAGCAGCCAAGAGGGGGACAGGGGTGAAAAACTGTTTTTT.